The rows below give T cell receptor beta chains drawn from one sample of a study of cytomegalovirus exposure and HLA in healthy donors. Using immunoSEQ multiplex PCR, the repertoire was profiled, and TCRdb retains in-frame clones only, with some absent. This listing includes 150,000 to 200,000 clones. Specimen: PBMCs. Every receptor here comes from a man aged 25 to 40 in good health and CMV-seronegative. The CDR3 runs from the conserved cysteine through the conserved F or W. The order of the fields is CDR3 DNA, CDR3 protein, J gene, D gene, V gene. D genes are given only for firm matches.

DNA: TGCGCCAGCAGCCCTCGCCAGGGGCGTGGAGAGACCCAGTACTTC
CDR3: CASSPRQGRGETQYF
J: TRBJ2-5
D: .
V: TRBV4-3

DNA: TGTGCCATCAGTTCTGGACAGGGCGACTATGGCTACACCTTC
CDR3: CAISSGQGDYGYTF
J: TRBJ1-2
D: TRBD1
V: TRBV10-3

DNA: TGTGCCAGCAGCTTACAGGGGCTCCATGGCTACACCTTC
CDR3: CASSLQGLHGYTF
J: TRBJ1-2
D: .
V: TRBV7-3

DNA: TGTGCCAGTAGTGAACAGGGTCGTGGCGAGCAGTACTTC
CDR3: CASSEQGRGEQYF
J: TRBJ2-7
D: .
V: TRBV19

DNA: TGCGCCAGCAGCTTGTTTCCGGAGAACGAGCAGTACTTC
CDR3: CASSLFPENEQYF
J: TRBJ2-7
D: .
V: TRBV5-1

DNA: TGTGCCTGGAGGGTAGATTATCGAGGCTCTGGGGCCAACGTCCTGACTTTC
CDR3: CAWRVDYRGSGANVLTF
J: TRBJ2-6
D: .
V: TRBV30

DNA: TGTGCCAGCAGGAAACAGGGGGGGAACGAGCAGTACTTC
CDR3: CASRKQGGNEQYF
J: TRBJ2-7
D: .
V: TRBV6-6

DNA: TGTGCCAGTAGTATAGAAGTCGTCAGGGCCGGCAATGAGCAGTTCTTC
CDR3: CASSIEVVRAGNEQFF
J: TRBJ2-1
D: .
V: TRBV19

DNA: TGCGCCAGCAGCCATCTCCGCGGAAGCGGGAGCTCCTACAATGAGCAGTTCTTC
CDR3: CASSHLRGSGSSYNEQFF
J: TRBJ2-1
D: TRBD2
V: TRBV4-1

DNA: TGTGCCAGCAGTTTAGGGGTAGACAGGGGGGATAGCAATCAGCCCCAGCATTTT
CDR3: CASSLGVDRGDSNQPQHF
J: TRBJ1-5
D: TRBD1
V: TRBV27

DNA: TGTGCCAGCAGCCTAGGGAGGCCCGGGGAGCTGTTTTTT
CDR3: CASSLGRPGELFF
J: TRBJ2-2
D: .
V: TRBV11-3

DNA: TGTGCCAGCAGCTTAAGTCCTACCCAGCCCCAGCATTTT
CDR3: CASSLSPTQPQHF
J: TRBJ1-5
D: .
V: TRBV7-6

DNA: TGCGCCAGCAGCCAAGATCGTCTAGCGGGGGGCCCCTACTCCTACAATGAGCAGTTCTTC
CDR3: CASSQDRLAGGPYSYNEQFF
J: TRBJ2-1
D: TRBD2
V: TRBV4-3